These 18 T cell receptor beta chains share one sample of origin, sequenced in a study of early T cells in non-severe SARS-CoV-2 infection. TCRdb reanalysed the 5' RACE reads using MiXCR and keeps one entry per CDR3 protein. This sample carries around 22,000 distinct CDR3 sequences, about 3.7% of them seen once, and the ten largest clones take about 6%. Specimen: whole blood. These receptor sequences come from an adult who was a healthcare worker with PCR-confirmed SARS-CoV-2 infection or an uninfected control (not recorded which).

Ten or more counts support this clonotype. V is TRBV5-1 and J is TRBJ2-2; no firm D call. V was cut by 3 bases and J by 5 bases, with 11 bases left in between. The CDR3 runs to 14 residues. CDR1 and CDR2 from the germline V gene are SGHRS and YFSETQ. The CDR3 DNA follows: TGCGCCAGCAGCTGGCCCACTCAAACCGGGGAGCTGTTTTTT. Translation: CASSWPTQTGELFF. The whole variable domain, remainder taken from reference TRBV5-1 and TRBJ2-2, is KAGVTQTPRYLIKTRGQQVTLSCSPISGHRSVSWYQQTPGQGLQFLFEYFSETQRNKGNFPGRFSGRQFSNSRSEMNVSTLELGDSALYLCASSWPTQTGELFFGEGSRLTVL.

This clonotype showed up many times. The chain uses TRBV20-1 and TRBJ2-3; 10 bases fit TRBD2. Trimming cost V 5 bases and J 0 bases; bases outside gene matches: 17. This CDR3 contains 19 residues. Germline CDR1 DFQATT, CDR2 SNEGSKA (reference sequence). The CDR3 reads CSAHDSWTSGDTSTDTQYF. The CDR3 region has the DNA TGCAGTGCTCACGATTCATGGACTAGCGGAGATACTAGCACAGATACGCAGTATTTT.

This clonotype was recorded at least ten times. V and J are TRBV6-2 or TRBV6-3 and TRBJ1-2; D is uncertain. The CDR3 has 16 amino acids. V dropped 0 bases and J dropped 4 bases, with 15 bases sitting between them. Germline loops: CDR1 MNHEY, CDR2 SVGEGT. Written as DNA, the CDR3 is TGTGCCAGCAGTTACTCCCCTCGCGCCGGAGGCTATGGCTACACCTTC. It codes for CASSYSPRAGGYGYTF.

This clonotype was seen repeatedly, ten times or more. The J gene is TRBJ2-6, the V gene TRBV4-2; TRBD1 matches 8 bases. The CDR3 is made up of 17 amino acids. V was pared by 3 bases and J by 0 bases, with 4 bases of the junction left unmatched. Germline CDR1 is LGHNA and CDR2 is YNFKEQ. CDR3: CASSHGTGLSGANVLTF. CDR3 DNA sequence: TGTGCCAGCAGCCACGGGACAGGTCTCTCTGGGGCCAACGTCCTGACTTTC.

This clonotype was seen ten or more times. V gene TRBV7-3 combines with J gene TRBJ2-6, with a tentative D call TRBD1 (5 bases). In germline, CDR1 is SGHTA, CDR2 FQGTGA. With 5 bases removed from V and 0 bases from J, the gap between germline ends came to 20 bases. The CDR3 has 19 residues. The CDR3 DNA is TGTGCCAGCAGCCCAACCCTCGACAGCTTCCTCTCTGGGGCCAACGTCCTGACTTTC. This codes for CASSPTLDSFLSGANVLTF.

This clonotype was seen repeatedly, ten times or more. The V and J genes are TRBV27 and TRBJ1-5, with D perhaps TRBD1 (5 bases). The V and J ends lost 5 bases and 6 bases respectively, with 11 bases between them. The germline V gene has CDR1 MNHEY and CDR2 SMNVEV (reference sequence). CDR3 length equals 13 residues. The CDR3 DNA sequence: TGTGCCAGCAGTCCAATAGGGACTCAGCCCCAGCATTTT. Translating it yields CASSPIGTQPQHF.

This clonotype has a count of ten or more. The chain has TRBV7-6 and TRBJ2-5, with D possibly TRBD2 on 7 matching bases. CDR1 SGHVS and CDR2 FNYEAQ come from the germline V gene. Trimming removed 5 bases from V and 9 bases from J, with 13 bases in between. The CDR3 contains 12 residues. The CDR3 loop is CASSPEGGAQYF. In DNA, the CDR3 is TGTGCCAGCAGCCCAGAGGGGGGGGCCCAGTACTTC.

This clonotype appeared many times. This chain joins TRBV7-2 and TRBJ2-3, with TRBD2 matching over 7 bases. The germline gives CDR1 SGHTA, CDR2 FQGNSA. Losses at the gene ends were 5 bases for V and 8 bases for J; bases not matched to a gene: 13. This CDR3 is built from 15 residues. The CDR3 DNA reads TGTGCCAGCAGCGCATGGGCGGGAGAAGGGGTTACGCAGTATTTT. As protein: CASSAWAGEGVTQYF. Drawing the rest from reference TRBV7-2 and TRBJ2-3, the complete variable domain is GAGVSQSPSNKVTEKGKDVELRCDPISGHTALYWYRQSLGQGLEFLIYFQGNSAPDKSGLPSDRFSAERTGGSVSTLTIQRTQQEDSAVYLCASSAWAGEGVTQYFGPGTRLTVL.

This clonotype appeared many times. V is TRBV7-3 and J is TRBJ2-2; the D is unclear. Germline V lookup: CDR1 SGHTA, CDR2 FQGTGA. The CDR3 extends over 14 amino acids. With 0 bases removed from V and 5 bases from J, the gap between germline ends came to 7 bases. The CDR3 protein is CASSLTLPTGELFF. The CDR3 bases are TGTGCCAGCAGCTTAACTCTCCCAACCGGGGAGCTGTTTTTT.

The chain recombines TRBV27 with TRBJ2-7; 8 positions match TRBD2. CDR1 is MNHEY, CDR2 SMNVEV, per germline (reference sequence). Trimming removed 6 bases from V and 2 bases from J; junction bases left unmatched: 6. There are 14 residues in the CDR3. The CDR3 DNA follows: TGTGCCAGCAGGAGCGGGAGATCTCCCTACGAGCAGTACTTC. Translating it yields CASRSGRSPYEQYF.

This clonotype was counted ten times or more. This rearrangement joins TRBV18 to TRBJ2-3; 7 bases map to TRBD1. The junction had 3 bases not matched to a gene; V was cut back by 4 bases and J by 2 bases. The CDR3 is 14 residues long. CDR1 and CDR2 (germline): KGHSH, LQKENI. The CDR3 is CASSHRGPTDTQYF. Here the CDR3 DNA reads TGTGCCAGCTCACACAGGGGCCCCACAGATACGCAGTATTTT.

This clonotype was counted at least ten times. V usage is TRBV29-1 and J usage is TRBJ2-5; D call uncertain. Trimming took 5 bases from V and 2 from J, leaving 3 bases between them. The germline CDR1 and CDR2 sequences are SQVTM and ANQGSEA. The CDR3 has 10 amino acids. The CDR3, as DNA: TGCAGCGTTCTTCAAGAGACCCAGTACTTC. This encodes CSVLQETQYF.

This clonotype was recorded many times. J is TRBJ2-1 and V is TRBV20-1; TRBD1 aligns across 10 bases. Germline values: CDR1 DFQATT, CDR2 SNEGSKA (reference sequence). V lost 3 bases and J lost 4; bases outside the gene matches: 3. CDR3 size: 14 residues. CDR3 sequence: CSARDRGRYNEQFF. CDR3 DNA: TGCAGTGCTAGGGACAGGGGGAGGTACAATGAGCAGTTCTTC.

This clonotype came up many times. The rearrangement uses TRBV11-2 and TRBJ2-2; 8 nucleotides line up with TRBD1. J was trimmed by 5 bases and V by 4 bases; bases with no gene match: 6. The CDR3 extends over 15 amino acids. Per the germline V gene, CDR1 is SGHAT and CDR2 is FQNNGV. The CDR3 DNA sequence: TGTGCCAGCAGCTCCTTGGACAGGGCGACCGGGGAGCTGTTTTTT. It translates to CASSSLDRATGELFF.

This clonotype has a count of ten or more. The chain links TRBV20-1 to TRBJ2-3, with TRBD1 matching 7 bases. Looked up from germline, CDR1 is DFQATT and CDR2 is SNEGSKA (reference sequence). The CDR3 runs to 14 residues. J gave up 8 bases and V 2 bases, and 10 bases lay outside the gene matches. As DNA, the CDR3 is TGCAGTGCTAGACGGGACAGAGCGCCGGCTACGCAGTATTTT. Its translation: CSARRDRAPATQYF.

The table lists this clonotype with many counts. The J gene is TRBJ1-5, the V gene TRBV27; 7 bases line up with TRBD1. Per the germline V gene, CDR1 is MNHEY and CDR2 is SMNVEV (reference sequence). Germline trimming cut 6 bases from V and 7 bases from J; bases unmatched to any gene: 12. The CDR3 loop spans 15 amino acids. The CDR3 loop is CASSEGTAQGQPQHF. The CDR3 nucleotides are TGTGCCAGCAGCGAAGGGACAGCCCAGGGGCAGCCCCAGCATTTT.

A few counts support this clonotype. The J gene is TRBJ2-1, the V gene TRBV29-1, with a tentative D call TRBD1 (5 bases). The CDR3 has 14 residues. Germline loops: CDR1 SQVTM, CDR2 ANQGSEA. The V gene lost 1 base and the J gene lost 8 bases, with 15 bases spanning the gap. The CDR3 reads CSVEGPQTAYEQFF. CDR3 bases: TGCAGCGTTGAAGGTCCACAGACAGCCTATGAGCAGTTCTTC.

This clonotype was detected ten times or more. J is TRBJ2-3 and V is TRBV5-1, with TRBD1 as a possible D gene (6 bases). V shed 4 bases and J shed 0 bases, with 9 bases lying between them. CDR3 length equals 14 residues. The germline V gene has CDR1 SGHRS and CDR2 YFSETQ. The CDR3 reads CASSIGQSTDTQYF. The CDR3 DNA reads TGCGCCAGCAGCATAGGACAGAGCACAGATACGCAGTATTTT. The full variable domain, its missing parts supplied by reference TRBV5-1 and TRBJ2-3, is KAGVTQTPRYLIKTRGQQVTLSCSPISGHRSVSWYQQTPGQGLQFLFEYFSETQRNKGNFPGRFSGRQFSNSRSEMNVSTLELGDSALYLCASSIGQSTDTQYFGPGTRLTVL.